One sample yielded the 21 T cell receptor beta chains listed below, sequenced in a study of PD-1 blockade in classical Hodgkin lymphoma. Data came from immunoSEQ multiplex PCR; TCRdb stores just in-frame clones and leaves some out. The sample yields about 12,000 clones, around 80% seen once. Relapse after autologous stem cell transplantation occurred in every patient, and brentuximab vedotin exposure varied. Specimen: peripheral blood mononuclear cells (PBMCs), collected at baseline. All receptors derive from a human donor with classical Hodgkin lymphoma.

The rearrangement joins TRBV18 to TRBJ2-1; TRBD1 aligns across 9 bases. J gave up 3 bases and V 4 bases, and 7 bases lay outside the gene matches. The CDR3 is 16 residues long. Germline assignment: CDR1 KGHSH and CDR2 LQKENI. CDR3 sequence reads: CASSLVGTGFYNEQFF. The CDR3 DNA sequence: TGTGCCAGCTCACTTGTCGGGACAGGGTTCTACAATGAGCAGTTCTTC.

This sequence joins TRBV18 and TRBJ2-7; 9 positions match TRBD1. The trim removed 2 bases at V and 2 bases at J, leaving 1 base unmatched. CDR1 KGHSH and CDR2 LQKENI come from the germline V gene. There are 14 residues in the CDR3. CDR3 in DNA: TGTGCCAGCTCACCAGACAGGGGGGCCTACGAGCAGTACTTC. It specifies CASSPDRGAYEQYF. The full variable domain, rest sourced from reference TRBV18 and TRBJ2-7, is NAGVMQNPRHLVRRRGQEARLRCSPMKGHSHVYWYRQLPEEGLKFMVYLQKENIIDESGMPKERFSAEFPKEGPSILRIQQVVRGDSAAYFCASSPDRGAYEQYFGPGTRLTVT.

Comments on this clone: The same CDR3 is also encoded by other DNA sequences in this sample. This chain connects TRBV29-1 to TRBJ2-5; D is unclear. The CDR3 length is 10 residues. Germline V gives CDR1 SQVTM, CDR2 ANQGSEA. V dropped 2 bases and J dropped 5 bases, with 3 bases sitting between them. CDR3 bases: TGCAGCGTTGAACAGGAGACCCAGTACTTC. It specifies CSVEQETQYF.

V gene TRBV6-1 combines with J gene TRBJ2-7; 7 bases match TRBD1. This CDR3 region has 14 residues. The germline V gene has CDR1 MNHNS and CDR2 SASEGT. V trimming: 5 bases; J trimming: 0 bases; junction bases outside the gene matches: 4. CDR3 residues: CASSSGGNSYEQYF. CDR3 coding DNA: TGTGCCAGCAGTTCAGGGGGAAACTCCTACGAGCAGTACTTC.

This clone was seen only once. The gene calls are TRBV7-6 and TRBJ2-2, with TRBD1 matching 7 bases. After removal of 5 bases from V and 1 base from J, the junction contained 7 bases not matched to a gene. Looked up from germline, CDR1 is SGHVS and CDR2 is FNYEAQ. The CDR3 runs to 16 residues. The CDR3 loop reads CASSPRQGRNTGELFF. In nucleotides, the CDR3 is TGTGCCAGCAGCCCCAGACAGGGCCGGAACACCGGGGAGCTGTTTTTT.

The chain employs TRBV7-3 and TRBJ2-1; 9 bases fit TRBD2. V was pared by 5 bases and J by 8 bases, with 10 bases of the junction left unmatched. This CDR3 is built from 15 residues. CDR1 SGHTA and CDR2 FQGTGA come from the germline V gene. In DNA, the CDR3 is TGTGCCAGCAGCCGTACTAGCGGGTCTGGTGATGAGCAGTTCTTC. Encoded protein: CASSRTSGSGDEQFF.

This chain connects TRBV5-5 to TRBJ2-2; TRBD1 might be the D (5 bases). Trimming removed 0 bases from V and 1 base from J, with 10 bases in between. CDR1 is SGHKS, CDR2 YYEKEE, per germline (reference sequence). The CDR3 runs 16 residues. The CDR3 DNA reads TGTGCCAGCAGCTTGGAGTCGACAGTGAACACCGGGGAGCTGTTTTTT. It encodes CASSLESTVNTGELFF.

This clone turned up a few times. The CDR3 DNA follows: TGTGCCAGCAGCGTAGGAGGGCCTACCTACGAGCAGTACTTC. Translating gives CASSVGGPTYEQYF. The V gene is TRBV9, the J gene TRBJ2-7; D perhaps matches TRBD2 (5 bases). Germline loops: CDR1 SGDLS, CDR2 YYNGEE. V was trimmed by 0 bases and J by 2 bases, leaving 9 bases between them. The CDR3 length is 14 residues.

The rearrangement joins TRBV6-5 to TRBJ2-7; D unresolved. The germline V and J ends were trimmed by 4 bases and 5 bases, with 18 bases remaining between them. Germline V gives CDR1 MNHEY, CDR2 SVGAGI. The CDR3 is 15 residues long. The CDR3 bases are TGTGCCAGCAGTTCACCCCCGAGCCTAGGTAACGAGCAGTACTTC. It is translated as CASSSPPSLGNEQYF.

The chain is built from TRBV28 and TRBJ2-2, with D perhaps TRBD1 or TRBD2 (5 bases each). V lost 4 bases and J 1 base, leaving 13 bases between the germline ends. The CDR3 has 16 amino acids. Germline lookup yields CDR1 MDHEN and CDR2 SYDVKM. The CDR3 sequence is CASSSPGLGNTGELFF. The CDR3 coding sequence is TGTGCCAGCAGTTCGCCGGGGCTGGGGAACACCGGGGAGCTGTTTTTT.

In this sample, this clone is large (0.1 to 1%). The V gene is TRBV7-6, the J gene TRBJ2-2; TRBD2 matches at 9 bases. The J segment lost 4 bases and the V segment lost 1 base, leaving 7 bases of the junction unmatched. The CDR3 contains 17 residues. CDR1 SGHVS and CDR2 FNYEAQ come from the germline V gene. CDR3 in DNA: TGTGCCAGCAGCTTAGGCGCGGGAGGGCCCGGCACCGGGGAGCTGTTTTTT. It codes for CASSLGAGGPGTGELFF.

The chain carries TRBV19 and TRBJ2-1; D may match TRBD1 or TRBD2 (6 bases each). Germline V gene sequence: CDR1 LNHDA, CDR2 SQIVND (reference sequence). The CDR3 loop spans 16 amino acids. Trimming took off 7 bases at V and 3 bases at J, with 19 bases between the two ends. The CDR3 loop is CASTGSSGQSYNEQFF. Here the CDR3 DNA reads TGTGCCAGTACCGGGAGTTCCGGACAGAGCTACAATGAGCAGTTCTTC.

This sequence joins TRBV14 and TRBJ2-7; D remains unclear. The CDR3 extends over 17 amino acids. Germline V gives CDR1 SGHDN, CDR2 FVKESK. Trimming shortened V by 1 base and J by 0 bases, and 16 bases separated the two germline ends. The CDR3: CASSQVAYSASSYEQYF. The CDR3 DNA reads as TGTGCCAGCAGCCAAGTGGCCTACAGCGCGAGCTCCTACGAGCAGTACTTC.

This sequence joins TRBV13 and TRBJ2-1; TRBD1 is a possible D gene (6 bases). The CDR3 loop spans 13 amino acids. Per the germline V gene, CDR1 is PRHDT and CDR2 is FYEKMQ (reference sequence). V lost 5 bases and J lost 6, with 11 bases in between. The CDR3 loop is CASSDGTPNEQFF. The CDR3 coding sequence is TGTGCCAGCAGCGACGGGACACCCAATGAGCAGTTCTTC.

V usage is TRBV7-2 and J usage is TRBJ2-1; D is possibly TRBD2 (5 bases). The CDR3 runs to 16 residues. V was trimmed by 2 bases and J by 0 bases, leaving 11 bases between them. Germline values: CDR1 SGHTA, CDR2 FQGNSA. The CDR3 reads CASSLQRISSYNEQFF. The CDR3 bases are TGTGCCAGCAGCTTACAGCGGATCAGCTCCTACAATGAGCAGTTCTTC.

This sequence joins TRBV25-1 and TRBJ2-1, with TRBD2 matching over 8 bases. In germline, CDR1 is MGHDK, CDR2 SYGVNS. The CDR3 extends over 15 amino acids. V lost 3 bases, J lost 6 bases, and 7 bases stayed unmatched. CDR3 residues: CASSEWAGGPNEQFF. The DNA for the CDR3 is TGTGCCAGCAGTGAGTGGGCGGGAGGCCCCAATGAGCAGTTCTTC.

This clone was seen just once. The chain combines TRBV16 with TRBJ1-5, with D tentatively TRBD1 (6 bases). V gave up 5 bases and J gave up 5 bases, with 13 bases separating them. The CDR3 runs to 14 residues. Germline lookup yields CDR1 KGHSY and CDR2 FQNENV. In nucleotides, the CDR3 is TGTGCCAGCAGCAACAGGGATTGGGATCAGCCCCAGCATTTT. Translation gives CASSNRDWDQPQHF.

The chain is built from TRBV28 and TRBJ2-5; TRBD2 agrees at 11 bases. The CDR3 is 16 residues long. The J segment lost 1 base and the V segment lost 4 bases, leaving 5 bases of the junction unmatched. Per the germline V gene, CDR1 is MDHEN and CDR2 is SYDVKM. The CDR3 loop reads CASSSTSGRGQETQYF. The CDR3 coding sequence is TGTGCCAGCAGTTCTACTAGCGGGAGAGGCCAAGAGACCCAGTACTTC. Together with reference TRBV28 and TRBJ2-5, the CDR3 gives the full variable domain: DVKVTQSSRYLVKRTGEKVFLECVQDMDHENMFWYRQDPGLGLRLIYFSYDVKMKEKGDIPEGYSVSREKKERFSLILESASTNQTSMYLCASSSTSGRGQETQYFGPGTRLLVL.

The rearrangement links TRBV19 to TRBJ1-5; possibly TRBD1 for D (6 bases). Germline loops: CDR1 LNHDA, CDR2 SQIVND (reference sequence). The CDR3 runs to 14 residues. V lost 8 bases and J lost 8, with 19 bases in between. The chain's CDR3 is CASSRGVRGEPQHF. The DNA of the CDR3 is TGTGCCAGTTCGCGAGGTGTAAGGGGGGAGCCCCAGCATTTT.

This clone was recorded once. This sequence joins TRBV19 and TRBJ2-2, with 9 positions matching TRBD2. This CDR3 spans 16 amino acids. Germline values: CDR1 LNHDA, CDR2 SQIVND (reference sequence). Germline trimming cut 1 base from V and 2 bases from J; bases unmatched to any gene: 2. The CDR3 loop reads CASSIASGINTGELFF. The CDR3 bases are TGTGCCAGTAGTATAGCTAGCGGGATTAACACCGGGGAGCTGTTTTTT.

This clone was seen a handful of times. As DNA, the CDR3 is TGTGCCAGCAGCCGGTCGGTGGGCACTGAAGCTTTCTTT. Its translation is CASSRSVGTEAFF. The V and J genes are TRBV7-7 and TRBJ1-1; D unclear. Germline CDR1 is SSHAT and CDR2 is FNYEAQ (reference sequence). The CDR3 consists of 13 residues. Trimming removed 5 bases at V and 4 bases at J, with 11 bases between. Looking up the rest from reference TRBV7-7 and TRBJ1-1 gives the full variable domain: GAGVSQSPRYKVTKRGQDVTLRCDPISSHATLYWYQQALGQGPEFLTYFNYEAQPDKSGLPSDRFSAERPEGSISTLTIQRTEQRDSAMYRCASSRSVGTEAFFGQGTRLTVV.